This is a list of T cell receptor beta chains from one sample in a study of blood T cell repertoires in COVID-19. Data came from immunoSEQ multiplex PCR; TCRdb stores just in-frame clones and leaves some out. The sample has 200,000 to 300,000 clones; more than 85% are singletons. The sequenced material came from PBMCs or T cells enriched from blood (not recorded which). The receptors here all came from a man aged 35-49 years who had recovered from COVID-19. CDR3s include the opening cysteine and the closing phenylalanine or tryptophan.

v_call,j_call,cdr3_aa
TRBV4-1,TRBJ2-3,CASSLPYGASTDTQYF
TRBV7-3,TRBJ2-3,CASSLTGPGGAADTQYF
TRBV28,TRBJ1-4,CASSGGRENEKLFF
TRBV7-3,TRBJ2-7,CASSRGAGDPYEQYF
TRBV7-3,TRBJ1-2,CASSLTGGIANYGYTF
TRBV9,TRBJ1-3,CASSEALGDSGNTIYF
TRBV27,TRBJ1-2,CASSFTTGLWSYTF
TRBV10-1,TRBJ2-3,CASSRTSGASSTDTQYF
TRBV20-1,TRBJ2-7,CSASTQRSAYEQYF
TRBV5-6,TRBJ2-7,CASSFLAYEQYF
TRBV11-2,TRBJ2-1,CASSDTFWTGGGEQFF
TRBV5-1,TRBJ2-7,CASSPGQGLFRITEQYF
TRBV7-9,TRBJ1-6,CASSGPGQGPSALHF
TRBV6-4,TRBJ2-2,CASSRDRGRDGELFF
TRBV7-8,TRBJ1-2,CASSPSPGLVYGYTF
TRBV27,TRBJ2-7,CASSPRTNEQYF
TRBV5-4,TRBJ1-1,CASSLRQATLNTEAFF
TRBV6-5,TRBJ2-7,CASSPSGDTYEQYF
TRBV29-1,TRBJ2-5,CSVRGAGKETQYF
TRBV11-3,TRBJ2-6,CASSLAQGTSGANVLTF
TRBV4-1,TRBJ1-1,CASSTRGQRGHEAFF
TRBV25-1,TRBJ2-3,CASSLGTSTDAQYF
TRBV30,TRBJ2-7,CAWSVRWQTYEQYF
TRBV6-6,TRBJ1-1,CASTLQGASEAFF
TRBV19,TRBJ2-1,CASSNLGSYNEQFF
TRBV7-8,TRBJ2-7,CASSHGQGNYEQYF
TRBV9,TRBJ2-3,CASSQERADTQYF